Included here is one TCR beta chain sequence, with context. Its antigen is as yet unknown. The germline CDR1 and CDR2 sequences are MNHEY and SMNVEV (reference sequence). The CDR3 is made up of 14 amino acids. V lost 4 bases to trimming and J lost 7 bases, with 16 bases between them. The sample is drawn from a study of T-cell reconstitution after alpha-beta-depleted transplantation in children. Study results and caveats: The study reportedly traced alpha-beta T cells about two months after transplant to several hundred expanded graft clones. At one year after transplant, newly produced T cells mostly accounted for T-cell counts and diversity.

The TCRbeta library incorporated unique molecular identifiers. MiXCR, run by TCRdb on the PCR reads, gives a single entry per CDR3 protein. The sample contains 44,000 or so distinct CDR3 sequences, about 9% of which appear only once. The genes are TRBV27 and TRBJ2-5; D perhaps matches TRBD2 (5 bases). The sequencing used PBMCs, mostly from graft donor cells, collected 60 days after TCRalphabeta/CD19-depleted stem cell transplant. The clonotype originates from a male patient between 2 and 10 years old who had a stem cell transplant for chronic granulomatous disease, so the T cells may come from the graft donor. CDR3 protein: CASSSYSGSRTQYF. The CDR3 bases are TGTGCCAGCAGTTCCTACTCGGGAAGCCGGACCCAGTACTTC.